A selection of T cell receptor beta chains follows, all from one sample in a study of blood T cell repertoires in COVID-19. Data came from immunoSEQ multiplex PCR; TCRdb stores just in-frame clones and leaves some out. The data show tens of thousands of clones, 87% seen once. The source material was peripheral blood. These receptors all come from a man in his forties or fifties with active or convalescent COVID-19. Each CDR3 is given with its conserved first and last residue. D genes are given only for firm matches. Expanded clones are given a class, and other clones once, few, many or no size at all.

j_call v_call d_call clone_size cdr3_nt cdr3_aa
TRBJ2-1 TRBV6-2/TRBV6-3 TRBD2 - TGTGCCAGCAGTTACGATGGCCTCGGGCTAGCGGGACCCCATGAGCAGTTCTTC CASSYDGLGLAGPHEQFF
TRBJ1-1 TRBV7-3 TRBD1 - TGTGCCAGCAGCTGGGACAGGAACACTGAAGCTTTCTTT CASSWDRNTEAFF
TRBJ2-7 TRBV18 TRBD1 - TGTGCCAGCTCTCCCGGGACAGATTCCTACGAGCAGTACTTC CASSPGTDSYEQYF
TRBJ1-1 TRBV12-3/TRBV12-4 TRBD1 - TGTGCCAGCAGCTTGGACAGGGGCACTGAAGCTTTCTTT CASSLDRGTEAFF
TRBJ1-6 TRBV18 TRBD1 - TGTGCCAGCTCACCGGGACAGCCTTACCTTTATAATTCACCCCTCCACTTT CASSPGQPYLYNSPLHF
TRBJ2-7 TRBV6-2/TRBV6-3 TRBD2 - TGTGCCAGCAGTGTAGCGGGAGCTTACGAGCAGTACTTC CASSVAGAYEQYF
TRBJ2-3 TRBV5-4 TRBD2 once TGTGCCAGCAGCTCAGCGGGAGGGAGCACAGATACGCAGTATTTT CASSSAGGSTDTQYF
TRBJ2-2 TRBV4-3 TRBD2 - TGCGCCAGCAGCCTTTCAGCGGGGGCGGCTAACACCGGGGAGCTGTTTTTT CASSLSAGAANTGELFF
TRBJ1-6 TRBV28 TRBD1 few TGTGCCAGCAGTTTGGCAGGGGGTATCTATAATTCACCCCTCCACTTT CASSLAGGIYNSPLHF
TRBJ1-5 TRBV29-1 - - TGCAGCGACAGAACAGGGATGAGCAATCAGCCCCAGCATTTT CSDRTGMSNQPQHF
TRBJ1-4 TRBV28 - - TGTGCCAGCAGTTTCGCGGGGGGCGGTGAAAAACTGTTTTTT CASSFAGGGEKLFF
TRBJ2-7 TRBV24-1 - - TGTGCCACCGGGAGCGACTGGGGCTACGAGCAGTACTTC CATGSDWGYEQYF
TRBJ2-7 TRBV28 - - TGTGCCAGCAGCCTCCCTGGGGGCGGGTCTAGCTCCTACGAGCAGTACTTC CASSLPGGGSSSYEQYF
TRBJ2-7 TRBV9 - - TGTGCCAGCAGCGACCAGGGGTGCTCCTACGAGCAGTACTTC CASSDQGCSYEQYF
TRBJ1-4 TRBV19 - - TGTGCCAGTAAGAAGGTTCAGGGCCGGGAAAAACTGTTTTTT CASKKVQGREKLFF
TRBJ1-3 TRBV5-1 - - TGCGCCAGCAGCTTGGGAGGGTCTGGAAACACCATATATTTT CASSLGGSGNTIYF
TRBJ2-5 TRBV7-2 TRBD2 - TGTGCCAGCAGCTCCCAGCCTAGCGGGAAAGAGACCCAGTACTTC CASSSQPSGKETQYF
TRBJ1-6 TRBV21-1 - - TGTGCCAGCAGCAAAGTAGGCGGGGCGTACTATAATTCACCCCTCCACTTT CASSKVGGAYYNSPLHF